The clone carrying this T cell receptor beta chain was seen more than once but under ten times. TCRdb passed the 5' RACE reads through MiXCR, listing each CDR3 protein once. Found here are roughly 300,000 distinct CDR3 sequences, around 8.1% of them singletons; the top ten hold about 16%. The entry originates in a study of T cells after yellow fever vaccination. V shed 8 bases, J shed 4 bases, and the junction held 11 bases outside the gene matches. This CDR3 has 14 amino acids. Per germline, CDR1 SGHRS and CDR2 YFSETQ. The chain couples TRBV5-1 to TRBJ2-5; 7 nucleotides agree with TRBD2. Sequenced material: PBMCs, taken around 45 days after the first yellow fever vaccination. The sequence derives from a man in his late teens or twenties who received the YFV17D yellow fever vaccine. The CDR3 region has the DNA TGCGCCAGTAAATCGGGGGGTTCCGGAGAGACCCAGTACTTC. As protein: CASKSGGSGETQYF.